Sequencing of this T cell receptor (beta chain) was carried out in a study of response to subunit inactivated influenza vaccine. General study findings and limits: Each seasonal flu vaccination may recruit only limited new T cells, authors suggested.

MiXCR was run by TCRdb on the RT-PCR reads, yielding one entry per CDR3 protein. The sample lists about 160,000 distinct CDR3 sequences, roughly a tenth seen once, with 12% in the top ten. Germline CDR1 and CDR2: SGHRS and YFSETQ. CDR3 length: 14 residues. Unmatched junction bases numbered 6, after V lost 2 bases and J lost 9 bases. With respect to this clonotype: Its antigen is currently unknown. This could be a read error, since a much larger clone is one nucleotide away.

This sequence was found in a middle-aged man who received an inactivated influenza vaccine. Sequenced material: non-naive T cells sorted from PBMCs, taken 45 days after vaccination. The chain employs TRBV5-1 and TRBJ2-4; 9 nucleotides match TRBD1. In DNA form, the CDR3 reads TGCGCCAGCAGCTTATGGGACAGGGATGCCATTCAGTACTTC. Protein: CASSLWDRDAIQYF. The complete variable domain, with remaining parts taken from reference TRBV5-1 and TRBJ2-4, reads KAGVTQTPRYLIKTRGQQVTLSCSPISGHRSVSWYQQTPGQGLQFLFEYFSETQRNKGNFPGRFSGRQFSNSRSEMNVSTLELGDSALYLCASSLWDRDAIQYFGAGTRLSVL.